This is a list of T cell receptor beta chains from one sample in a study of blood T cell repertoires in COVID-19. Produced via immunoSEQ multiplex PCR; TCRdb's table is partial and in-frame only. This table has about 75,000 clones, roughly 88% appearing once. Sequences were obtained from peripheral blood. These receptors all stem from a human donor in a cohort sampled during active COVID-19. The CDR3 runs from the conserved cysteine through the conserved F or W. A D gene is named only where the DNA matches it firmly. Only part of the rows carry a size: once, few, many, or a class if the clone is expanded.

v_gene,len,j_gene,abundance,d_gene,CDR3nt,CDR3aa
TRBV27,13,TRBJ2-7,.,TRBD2,TGTGCCAGCAGTTTTAGCGGGGGGGCCGAGCAGTACTTC,CASSFSGGAEQYF
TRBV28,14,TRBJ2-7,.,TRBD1,TGTGCCAGCAGTTTAGGGGACAGGGGGTACGAGCAGTACTTC,CASSLGDRGYEQYF
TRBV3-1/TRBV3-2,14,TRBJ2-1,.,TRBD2,TGTGCCAGCAGCCAAGATGCTAGCGGGAGATTAGGGATCTTC,CASSQDASGRLGIF
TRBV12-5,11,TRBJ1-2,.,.,TGTGCTAGTGAAGAGGCTGGTGGCTACACCTTC,CASEEAGGYTF
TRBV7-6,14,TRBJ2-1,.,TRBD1,TGTGCCAGCAGCGCGAGGACAGGGGGTGATGAGCAGTTCTTC,CASSARTGGDEQFF
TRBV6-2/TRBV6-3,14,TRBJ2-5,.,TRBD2,TGTGCCAGCAGTTACTTAGGGACTAGCGGACCGGGACACTTC,CASSYLGTSGPGHF
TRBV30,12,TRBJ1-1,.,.,TGTGCCTGGAGCCCGTTGTTCCTAGGAGCTTTCTTT,CAWSPLFLGAFF
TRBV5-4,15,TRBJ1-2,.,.,TGTGCCAGCAGCTTGGGCGGGACGACTAGTTATGGCTACACCTTC,CASSLGGTTSYGYTF
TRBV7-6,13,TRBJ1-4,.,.,TGTGCCAGCAGCTTTAATCCGGATGAAAAACTGTTTTTT,CASSFNPDEKLFF
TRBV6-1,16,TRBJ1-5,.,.,TGTGCCAGCAGTGTGGAGGGTTTCCTGAGCAATCAGCCCCAGCATTTT,CASSVEGFLSNQPQHF
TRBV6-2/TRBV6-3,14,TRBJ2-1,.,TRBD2,TGTGCCAGCAGTATGTTACTAGCGACCAATGAGCAGTTCTTC,CASSMLLATNEQFF
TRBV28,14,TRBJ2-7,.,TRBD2,TGTGCCAGCAGTTCAACTAGCGGGAGCTACGAGCAGTACTTC,CASSSTSGSYEQYF
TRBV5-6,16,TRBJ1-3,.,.,TGTGCCAGCAGCTTGGCCCCGCCAGGGTCTGGAAACACCATATATTTT,CASSLAPPGSGNTIYF
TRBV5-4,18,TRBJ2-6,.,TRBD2,TGTGCCAGCAGCTCTGGACTAGCGGACGTTGCTGGGGCCAACGTCCTGACTTTC,CASSSGLADVAGANVLTF
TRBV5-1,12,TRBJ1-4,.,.,TGCGCCAGCAGCTTGACAGGTGAAAAACTGTTTTTT,CASSLTGEKLFF
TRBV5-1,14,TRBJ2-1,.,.,TGCGCCAGCAGCAATCCTACAGATCACAATGAGCAGTTCTTC,CASSNPTDHNEQFF
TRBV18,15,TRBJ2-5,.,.,TGTGCCAGCTCACCAAGGACAGCAAATGGAGAGACCCAGTACTTC,CASSPRTANGETQYF
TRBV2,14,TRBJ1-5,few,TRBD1,TGTGCCAGCACTGCCGGACAGGGGAGGCAGCCCCAGCATTTT,CASTAGQGRQPQHF
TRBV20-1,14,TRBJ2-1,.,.,TGCAGTGCTAGTAGAGGGCCATCATACAATGAGCAGTTCTTC,CSASRGPSYNEQFF
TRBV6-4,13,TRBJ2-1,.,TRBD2,TGTGCCAGCAGTGTTGTAGCGGGGGATGAGCAGTTCTTC,CASSVVAGDEQFF
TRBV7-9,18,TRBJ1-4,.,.,TGTGCCAGCAGCCCCCCCTCAACATGGGGCACGTCTAATGAAAAACTGTTTTTT,CASSPPSTWGTSNEKLFF
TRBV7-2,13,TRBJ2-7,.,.,TGTGCCAGCAGCTCGGACAGATCCTACGAGCAGTACTTC,CASSSDRSYEQYF
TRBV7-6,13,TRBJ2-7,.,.,TGTGCCAGCAGCTTAGAGGGGCAATACGAGCAGTACTTC,CASSLEGQYEQYF
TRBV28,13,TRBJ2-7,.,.,TGTGCCAGCAGTCAAGGACAGTACTACGAGCAGTACTTC,CASSQGQYYEQYF
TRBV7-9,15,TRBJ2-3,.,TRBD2,TGTGCCAGCAGCTTTTGGACTAGCGGCACAGATACGCAGTATTTT,CASSFWTSGTDTQYF
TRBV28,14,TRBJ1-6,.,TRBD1,TGTGCCAGCAGTTCTGGACAGGGAAATTCACCCCTCCACTTT,CASSSGQGNSPLHF
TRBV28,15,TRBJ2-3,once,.,TGTGCCAGCCAAACCGCCTCCAAGGGGGGGGATACGCAGTATTTT,CASQTASKGGDTQYF
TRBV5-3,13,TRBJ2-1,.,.,TGTGCCAGAAGCTTGAACTGTCGCAATGAGCAGTTCTTC,CARSLNCRNEQFF
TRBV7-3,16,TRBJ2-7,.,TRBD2,TGTGCCAGCAGCTTGGGACTAGCGGGTCTGGGGTGGGAGCAGTACTTC,CASSLGLAGLGWEQYF
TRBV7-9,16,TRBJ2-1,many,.,TGTGCCAGCAGCGGGACGGACGGGAGCTCCTACAATGAGCAGTTCTTC,CASSGTDGSSYNEQFF
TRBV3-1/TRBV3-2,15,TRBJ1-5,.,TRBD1,TGTGCCAGCAGCCCCACCGGACAGGGGTGGCAGCCCCAGCATTTT,CASSPTGQGWQPQHF